This T cell receptor (beta chain) was identified in a study of beta chain bispecific antibodies for T cell cancers listed by TCRdb under 2021. In the study overall: After T cells from healthy donors were cocultured with bispecific antibodies and T cell leukemia lines, the researchers used TRBV sequencing of the cells that survived to measure how much each TRBV family was depleted. Surface TRBV12 (TRBV12-3) was expressed by Jurkat cells, and surface TRBV5-5 was expressed by HPB-ALL cells. The research as a whole found: Leukemia cell line cells were mixed with normal T cells in each sequenced sample, and most of the targeted TRBV signal was derived from the leukemia cells rather than from the normal T cells. Cross-reactivity of the anti-TRBV5-5 antibody with TRBV5-6 was attributed to high sequence similarity between the two genes.

The libraries included unique molecular identifier barcodes, and the barcodes were used to quantify clonotypes. Qiagen AllPrep DNA/RNA Micro kits were used to isolate total RNA, and an Agilent TapeStation was used to check RNA quality. TCR beta libraries were constructed by 5' RACE, in which cDNA synthesis was followed by two PCR steps with TCR beta constant-region gene-specific primers. An Illumina MiSeq platform was used to sequence the TCR beta libraries. The authors' analysis ran thus. Reads were processed with MIGEC, MiXCR and VDJtools. Clonotype frequency was computed as the clonotype's share of unique molecular identifiers among all unique molecular identifiers in the sample. Nonfunctional TRBV genes listed as pseudogenes or open reading frames in IMGT, such as TRBV1, TRBV12-1 and TRBV21, were excluded. TCRdb reanalyzed the raw reads on its own, using fastp at Q25 for trimming and MiXCR for clone calling, and kept in-frame beta chains. Every distinct CDR3 protein forms one entry, paired with its most common genes and DNA. The authors' filters were not applied to this entry. The sample table holds 21,000 or so distinct CDR3 sequences, of which about 2.7% were seen once. The ten largest clones take up about 30% of the sample.

This clonotype was picked up many times. Its antigen remains undetermined. It has no much larger one-base neighbor in the sample; base qualities were not kept. Taken from the germline V gene, the CDR1 and CDR2 loops are SGHRS and YFSETQ. Germline trimming amounts to 4 bases on V and 3 bases on J, with 13 as the count of junction bases outside the gene matches. CDR3 length: 17 amino acids, cysteine to phenylalanine. The read is trimmed to its CDR3 DNA, 51 bases read in frame from base 1. T cells were expanded from blood mononuclear cells for approximately three days with either the anti-CD3 antibody OKT3 or CD3/CD28 Dynabeads. Expanded T cells were maintained in RPMI 1640 supplemented with 10% fetal bovine serum, recombinant human IL-2 (approximately 98 IU/ml) and IL-7 (around 5 ng/ml). Each coculture mixed some 5 x 10^4 target cells and some 5 x 10^4 normal T cells with bispecific antibody in approximately 100 ul and was incubated at 37 degrees C for approximately 17 hours. Each bispecific antibody was composed of two single-chain variable fragments, which were expressed in a single-chain diabody format with a His tag. The effector T cells were obtained from healthy human donors, with peripheral blood mononuclear cells isolated from leukapheresis samples by Ficoll density gradient centrifugation.

Sequencing input: healthy donor T cells cultured with leukemia cells. The sequence joins TRBV5-1 to TRBJ1-2, with 9 junctional bases fitting TRBD1. The receptor was isolated from a human donor in good health. Some clones in this sample may be carry-over from other donors' samples. Read as DNA, the sequence is TGCGCCAGCAGCACAGGTCCCGGGACAGGGTACTACTATGGCTACACCTTC. Translated, this gives CASSTGPGTGYYYGYTF.